The rows below give T cell receptor beta chains drawn from one sample of a study of blood T cells in healthy people across ages. TCRdb re-called the 5' RACE reads through MiXCR, storing one row per CDR3 protein. The profile shows more than 650,000 distinct CDR3 sequences, less than 70% of them singletons. The sample taken for sequencing was blood. The receptors originated from a man at least 80 years old in good health. The CDR3 runs from the conserved cysteine through the conserved F or W. The order of the fields is V gene, D gene, J gene, clone size, CDR3 DNA, CDR3 protein. A D gene is named only where the DNA matches it firmly. A row's size may be missing; if present it is once, few, many or a size class.

TRBV6-1	.	TRBJ1-3	once	TGTGCCAGCAGGGTAGTTTGGAAGGGCTCTGGAAACACCATATATTTT	CASRVVWKGSGNTIYF
TRBV5-1	.	TRBJ1-1	few	TGCGCCAGCAATCTCCAGCCAGGGATGAACACTGAAGCTTTCTTT	CASNLQPGMNTEAFF
TRBV12-3/TRBV12-4	.	TRBJ2-3	.	TGTGCCGGCCTTCGCGATAGCACAGATACGCAGTATTTT	CAGLRDSTDTQYF
TRBV6-2/TRBV6-3	.	TRBJ2-6	few	TGTGCCAGCAGTCTACAGGGTAGGCGGTCTGCCGGGGCCAACGTCCTGACTTTC	CASSLQGRRSAGANVLTF
TRBV6-1	.	TRBJ1-2	.	TGTGCCAGCAGTGTAACCCCGACACACCGGGATGGCTACACCTTC	CASSVTPTHRDGYTF
TRBV12-3/TRBV12-4	TRBD1	TRBJ2-1	few	TGTGCCAGCAGCCGGACAGGGGATTTCAATGAGCAGTTCTTC	CASSRTGDFNEQFF
TRBV27	TRBD2	TRBJ2-7	few	TGTGCCAGCACAAAACGGGGACTAACGGTTACCTACGAGCAGTACTTC	CASTKRGLTVTYEQYF
TRBV7-9	.	TRBJ1-1	.	TGTGCCAGCATCGATGCTAGCAGGGTGAACACTGAAGCTTTCTTT	CASIDASRVNTEAFF
TRBV12-3/TRBV12-4	.	TRBJ2-1	few	TGTGCCAGCACCCCCGTGGACTACAATGAGCAGTTCTTC	CASTPVDYNEQFF
TRBV20-1	.	TRBJ1-5	.	TGCAGTGCTAGAGACAGGGAATCCAATCAGCCCCAGCATTTT	CSARDRESNQPQHF
TRBV4-3	TRBD2	TRBJ2-1	.	TGCGCCAGCAGCCAAGATCCAGCGGGGGTCTACAATGAGCAGTTCTTC	CASSQDPAGVYNEQFF
TRBV30	.	TRBJ2-1	once	TGTGCCTGGAACGGGTTGCGTGCGGGGAATGAGCAGTTCTTC	CAWNGLRAGNEQFF
TRBV6-5	TRBD2	TRBJ2-3	few	TGTGCCAGCAGTTTCCTAGCGGGGGCCTCCACAGATACGCAGTATTTT	CASSFLAGASTDTQYF
TRBV9	TRBD1	TRBJ1-2	many	TGTGCCAGCAGCGTGGGACAGAACTATGGCTACACCTTC	CASSVGQNYGYTF
TRBV10-3	.	TRBJ2-1	few	TGTGCCATCAGTAATCCCGGGACGGGGACCAATGAGCAGTTCTTC	CAISNPGTGTNEQFF
TRBV29-1	.	TRBJ1-1	.	TGCAGCGTTGACGGCAGGGCCCTAGGAAACACTGAAGCTTTCTTT	CSVDGRALGNTEAFF
TRBV2	.	TRBJ2-3	few	TGTGCCAGCAGTGAAGCAAGCAGAGACGCGTATTTT	CASSEASRDAYF
TRBV9	TRBD2	TRBJ2-5	.	TGTGCCAGCAGCGTAGGACTAGCGGGCTTAGAGCAGTACTTC	CASSVGLAGLEQYF
TRBV2	.	TRBJ2-6	few	TGTGCCAGGACCCCAGGGAGGAGCTCTGGGGCCAACGTCCTGACTTTC	CARTPGRSSGANVLTF
TRBV14	.	TRBJ1-2	.	TGTGCCAGCAGCCAATGGGGACCGCGGAACTATGGCTACACCTTC	CASSQWGPRNYGYTF
TRBV20-1	TRBD2	TRBJ2-1	.	TGCAGTGTAAACCCGGCTAGCGGGAACAATGAGCAGTTCTTC	CSVNPASGNNEQFF
TRBV12-3/TRBV12-4	.	TRBJ2-3	few	TGTGCCAGCAGCCCACGGGGGACTAGCACAGATACGCAGTATTTT	CASSPRGTSTDTQYF
TRBV29-1	.	TRBJ2-1	few	TGCAGCGCCTCCCCGGGGAACAATGAGCAGTTCTTC	CSASPGNNEQFF
TRBV20-1	TRBD2	TRBJ2-1	.	TGCAGTGTCGGGACTAGCGGGAGCCTACTAGACAATGAGCAGTTCTTC	CSVGTSGSLLDNEQFF
TRBV29-1	.	TRBJ2-1	.	TGCAGCGTTGAAGGCGGGATCACGTCCTACAATGAGCAGTTCTTC	CSVEGGITSYNEQFF
TRBV10-3	TRBD2	TRBJ2-1	.	TGTGCCATCAGTGAAGTAGCGGGAGCACATGAGCAGTTCTTC	CAISEVAGAHEQFF
TRBV12-3/TRBV12-4	.	TRBJ2-2	.	TGTGCCAGCAGCTACTCAGGGGTTCCCGGGGAGCTGTTTTTT	CASSYSGVPGELFF
TRBV11-2	TRBD2	TRBJ2-7	.	TGCGCCAGCAGCTTAGGGAGGGGATTAACCTACGAGCAGTACTTC	CASSLGRGLTYEQYF
TRBV4-2	TRBD2	TRBJ2-2	few	TGTGCCAGCAGCCAAGATCTTCGTCTAGCGGGAGAACTCGCCGGGGAGCTGTTTTTT	CASSQDLRLAGELAGELFF
TRBV2	TRBD2	TRBJ2-1	.	TGTGCCAGCAGTGACAGGGGACTAGCATTCAATGAGCAGTTCTTC	CASSDRGLAFNEQFF
TRBV7-9	.	TRBJ2-7	once	TGTGCCAGCGCCATGGAGGGGTACGAGCAGTACTTC	CASAMEGYEQYF
TRBV6-1	.	TRBJ2-3	.	TGTGCCAGCAGTGAAGGGTCGGGTACGCAGTATTTT	CASSEGSGTQYF
TRBV10-3	TRBD2	TRBJ2-3	.	TGTGCCATCAGTGCCCAAGCGGGAAGTACAGATACGCAGTATTTT	CAISAQAGSTDTQYF
TRBV5-1	.	TRBJ2-7	.	TGCGCCAGCAGCGTGGAAGGGACCCCGTACGAGCAGTACTTC	CASSVEGTPYEQYF
TRBV11-1	TRBD2	TRBJ2-1	.	TGTGCCAGCAGCTCGTGGACTAGCGGGAGCAGCAATGAGCAGTTCTTC	CASSSWTSGSSNEQFF
TRBV27	.	TRBJ1-6	.	TGTGCCAGCAGTTTCAGCTCAGAACATTCACCCCTCCACTTT	CASSFSSEHSPLHF
TRBV7-9	.	TRBJ2-1	.	TGTGCCAGCAGCCCGTATGGGGGAAATGAGCAGTTCTTC	CASSPYGGNEQFF
TRBV7-4	.	TRBJ2-5	.	TGTGCCAGCATTTCGATAAATTCTCAGACCCAGTACTTC	CASISINSQTQYF
TRBV24-1	.	TRBJ2-5	.	TGTGCCACCAGGGTGTCAGACCAAGAGACCCAGTACTTC	CATRVSDQETQYF